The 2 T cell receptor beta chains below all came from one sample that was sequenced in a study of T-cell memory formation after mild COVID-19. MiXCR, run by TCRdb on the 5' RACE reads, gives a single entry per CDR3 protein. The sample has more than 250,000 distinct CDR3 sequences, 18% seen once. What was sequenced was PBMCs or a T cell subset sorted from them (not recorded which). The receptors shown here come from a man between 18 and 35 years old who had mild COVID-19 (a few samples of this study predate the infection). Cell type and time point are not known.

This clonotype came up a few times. CDR3 sequence (DNA): TGTGCCAGCAGTGAATCGTCAGAAAATCAGCCCCAGCATTTT. Protein product: CASSESSENQPQHF. The chain combines TRBV2 with TRBJ1-5; no reliable D call. The CDR3 loop spans 14 amino acids. The V end was cut by 2 bases, the J end by 4 bases, with 9 bases between. Germline CDR1 SNHLY, CDR2 FYNNEI.

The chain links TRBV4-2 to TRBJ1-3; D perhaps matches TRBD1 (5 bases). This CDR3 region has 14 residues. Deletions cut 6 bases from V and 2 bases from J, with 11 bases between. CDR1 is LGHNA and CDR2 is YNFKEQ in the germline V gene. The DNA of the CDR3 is TGTGCCAGCAGGTCTGGAGGGGCTGGAAACACCATATATTTT. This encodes CASRSGGAGNTIYF.